Listed here are 17 T cell receptor beta chains from one sample, sequenced in a study of T-cell reconstitution after alpha-beta-depleted transplantation in children. A TCRbeta library incorporating unique molecular identifiers was prepared. MiXCR, run by TCRdb on the PCR reads, gives a single entry per CDR3 protein. The sample yields some 250,000 distinct CDR3 sequences, about 12% seen once. The sequencing here drew on PBMCs from the stem cell graft donor, taken from the stem cell graft. The receptors shown here come from a human donor who donated a stem cell graft to a child with acute lymphoblastic leukemia.

This clonotype was detected many times. V usage is TRBV5-1 and J usage is TRBJ2-5; 9 nucleotides agree with TRBD1. Per the germline V gene, CDR1 is SGHRS and CDR2 is YFSETQ. Trimming at V came to 4 bases and at J to 4 bases, leaving 5 bases not matched to a gene. The CDR3 consists of 14 residues. The CDR3 bases are TGCGCCAGCAGCCAGGGACAGGGTAGAGAGACCCAGTACTTC. Its translation is CASSQGQGRETQYF.

The J gene is TRBJ1-4, the V gene TRBV11-2, with D unclear. V was shortened by 1 base and J by 5 bases, with 14 bases between the two germline ends. Germline CDR1 SGHAT, CDR2 FQNNGV. This CDR3 comprises 16 residues. The CDR3 region has the DNA TGTGCCAGCAGCTTAGCGGGTATCGGGGTAAATGAAAAACTGTTTTTT. Protein sequence: CASSLAGIGVNEKLFF. Complete variable domain (other parts from reference TRBV11-2 and TRBJ1-4): EAGVAQSPRYKIIEKRQSVAFWCNPISGHATLYWYQQILGQGPKLLIQFQNNGVVDDSQLPKDRFSAERLKGVDSTLKIQPAKLEDSAVYLCASSLAGIGVNEKLFFGSGTQLSVL.

This clonotype has at least ten counts. This rearrangement joins TRBV5-1 to TRBJ2-3; weak D call: TRBD2 (6 bases). Germline V gene lookup returns CDR1 SGHRS and CDR2 YFSETQ. The CDR3 sequence is 13 residues long. Trimming removed 6 bases from V and 1 base from J, with 9 bases in between. In DNA, the CDR3 is TGCGCCAGCATGTCGGGGGGCACAGATACGCAGTATTTT. It specifies CASMSGGTDTQYF.

This clonotype was observed a few times. This rearrangement joins TRBV19 to TRBJ2-6, with D perhaps matching TRBD1 or TRBD2 (5 bases each). Germline values: CDR1 LNHDA, CDR2 SQIVND (reference sequence). This CDR3 has 20 residues. V was cut by 3 bases and J by 0 bases, with 21 bases left in between. CDR3 nucleotide sequence: TGTGCCAGTAGTATCGAGTGGTTTGGGACGGTTCTCTCTGGGGCCAACGTCCTGACTTTC. It specifies CASSIEWFGTVLSGANVLTF.

This clonotype was detected many times. The chain links TRBV20-1 to TRBJ1-6; D is undetermined. CDR1 and CDR2 from the germline V gene are DFQATT and SNEGSKA (reference sequence). V shed 0 bases and J shed 6 bases, with 9 bases lying between them. The CDR3 totals 14 residues. The CDR3 here is CSARDPYSNSPLHF. Written as DNA, the CDR3 is TGCAGTGCTAGAGACCCATACTCTAATTCACCCCTCCACTTT.

V and J are TRBV20-1 and TRBJ1-5, with D unresolved. V lost 6 bases, J lost 1 base, and 16 bases lay in between. In germline, CDR1 is DFQATT, CDR2 SNEGSKA (reference sequence). The CDR3 runs 15 residues. The CDR3 reads CSASMRFQSNQPQHF. The CDR3 nucleotides read TGCAGTGCCAGTATGAGGTTCCAGAGCAATCAGCCCCAGCATTTT.

The CDR3 DNA sequence: TGTGCCAGCAGCTCAAAGACCTACGAGCAGTACTTC. It translates to CASSSKTYEQYF. V and J are TRBV4-2 and TRBJ2-7; D gene uncertain. Germline CDR1 reads LGHNA; CDR2 reads YNFKEQ. V was clipped by 5 bases and J by 2 bases, with 7 bases between them. This CDR3 is built from 12 residues.

This clonotype was detected ten times or more. V and J are TRBV7-9 and TRBJ1-4; tentative D call: TRBD1 (5 bases). Germline assignment: CDR1 SEHNR and CDR2 FQNEAQ (reference sequence). The CDR3 has 16 residues. The V and J ends lost 4 bases and 2 bases respectively, with 14 bases between them. CDR3: CASSSLKGPTNEKLFF. The DNA for the CDR3 is TGTGCCAGCAGCTCTCTGAAGGGACCGACTAATGAAAAACTGTTTTTT.

This clonotype was seen repeatedly, ten times or more. The gene calls are TRBV20-1 and TRBJ2-7; D possibly corresponds to TRBD1 (7 bases). Germline V gene data show CDR1 as DFQATT and CDR2 as SNEGSKA (reference sequence). The CDR3 consists of 13 residues. V was pared by 2 bases and J by 5 bases, with 13 bases between. CDR3 loop: CSARWQGGHEQYF. DNA for the CDR3: TGCAGTGCTAGATGGCAGGGGGGCCACGAGCAGTACTTC.

The table lists this clonotype with many counts. V and J are TRBV13 and TRBJ2-7; 11 bases fit TRBD2. This CDR3 spans 17 amino acids. With V trimmed by 5 bases and J by 3 bases, 12 bases remained unmatched. Germline V CDR1 and CDR2: PRHDT, FYEKMQ (reference sequence). Here the CDR3 DNA reads TGTGCCAGCAGCGGGTCGATGACTAGCGGGATCATCTACGAGCAGTACTTC. It specifies CASSGSMTSGIIYEQYF.

A note on this clonotype: With a much larger clone just one base away, this may be a read error. J is TRBJ1-2 and V is TRBV28, with TRBD1 as a possible D gene (6 bases). Germline V gene sequence: CDR1 MDHEN, CDR2 SYDVKM. The V gene lost 2 bases and the J gene lost 7 bases, with 17 bases spanning the gap. The CDR3 totals 15 residues. The CDR3 nucleotides read TGTGCCAGCAGTTTACCGGGTGGACAGATCTGTGGCTACACCTTC. Translating gives CASSLPGGQICGYTF.

This clonotype was picked up many times. The V and J genes are TRBV20-1 and TRBJ2-1; D not resolved. Trimming stripped 4 bases from V and 7 bases from J, with 11 bases between. Per the germline V gene, CDR1 is DFQATT and CDR2 is SNEGSKA (reference sequence). CDR3 length: 12 residues. Written as DNA, the CDR3 is TGCAGTGCTACGAGACTGCGTAATGAGCAGTTCTTC. Protein product: CSATRLRNEQFF.

This clonotype was seen many times. The chain has TRBV2 and TRBJ2-7; 10 bases are shared with TRBD2. The V gene end was trimmed by 8 bases and the J gene end by 3 bases; junction bases not matched to a gene: 7. The CDR3 loop spans 14 amino acids. The germline gives CDR1 SNHLY, CDR2 FYNNEI. The CDR3 reads CASGYSGRYYEQYF. CDR3 DNA: TGTGCCAGCGGTTATAGCGGGAGGTACTACGAGCAGTACTTC. Together with reference TRBV2 and TRBJ2-7, the CDR3 gives the full variable domain: EPEVTQTPSHQVTQMGQEVILRCVPISNHLYFYWYRQILGQKVEFLVSFYNNEISEKSEIFDDQFSVERPDGSNFTLKIRSTKLEDSAMYFCASGYSGRYYEQYFGPGTRLTVT.

This clonotype was detected ten times or more. This sequence joins TRBV7-9 and TRBJ1-1; maybe TRBD1 (5 bases). The germline V and J ends were trimmed by 4 bases and 7 bases, with 10 bases remaining between them. This CDR3 contains 12 residues. Germline-derived CDR1 and CDR2 are SEHNR and FQNEAQ (reference sequence). CDR3 loop: CASSSGTLEAFF. The CDR3 nucleotides read TGTGCCAGCAGCTCTGGGACGCTTGAAGCTTTCTTT.

The rearrangement joins TRBV5-4 to TRBJ2-1; TRBD2 matches at 12 bases. The CDR3 covers 16 residues. CDR1 and CDR2 (germline): SGHNT, YYREEE (reference sequence). V lost 4 bases and J lost 8; bases outside the gene matches: 10. CDR3 bases: TGTGCCAGCAGCGCGATTCAGACTAGCGGGAGTGATGAGCAGTTCTTC. Its translation is CASSAIQTSGSDEQFF.

This clonotype appeared a few times. V usage is TRBV29-1 and J usage is TRBJ2-3, with a weak D call TRBD2 (7 bases). Germline V gene data show CDR1 as SQVTM and CDR2 as ANQGSEA. The ends were cut back, 0 bases at V and 5 bases at J, with 21 bases in the middle. This CDR3 has 17 amino acids. The CDR3 nucleotides are TGCAGCGTTGAAGATCTTCAATGGGGGGGGCTGATAGATACGCAGTATTTT. Amino acid sequence: CSVEDLQWGGLIDTQYF.

The gene calls are TRBV20-1 and TRBJ2-2; TRBD2 aligns across 7 bases. The CDR3 is made up of 18 amino acids. V was pared by 3 bases and J by 3 bases, with 16 bases of the junction left unmatched. Germline assignment: CDR1 DFQATT and CDR2 SNEGSKA (reference sequence). This CDR3 is CSASDFLRERGDTGELFF. CDR3 bases: TGCAGTGCTAGCGATTTTCTACGGGAGCGGGGCGACACCGGGGAGCTGTTTTTT.